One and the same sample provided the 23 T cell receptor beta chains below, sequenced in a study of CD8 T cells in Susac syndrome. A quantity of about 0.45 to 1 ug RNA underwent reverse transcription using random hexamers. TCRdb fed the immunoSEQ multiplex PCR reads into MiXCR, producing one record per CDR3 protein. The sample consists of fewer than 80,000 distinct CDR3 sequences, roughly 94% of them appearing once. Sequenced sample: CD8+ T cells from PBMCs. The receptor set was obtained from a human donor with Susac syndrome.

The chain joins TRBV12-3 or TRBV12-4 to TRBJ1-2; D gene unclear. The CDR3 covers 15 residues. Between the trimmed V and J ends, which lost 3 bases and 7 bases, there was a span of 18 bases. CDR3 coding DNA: TGTGCCAGCAGTTTTGGACTAAACGGCGCTCTTGGCTACACCTTC. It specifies CASSFGLNGALGYTF.

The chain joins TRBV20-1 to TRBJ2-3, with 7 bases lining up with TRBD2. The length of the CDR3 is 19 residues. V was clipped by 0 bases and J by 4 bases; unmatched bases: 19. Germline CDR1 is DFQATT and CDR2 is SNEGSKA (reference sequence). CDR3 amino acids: CSARDTSHWPSGNPDTQYF. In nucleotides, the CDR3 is TGCAGTGCTAGAGATACCTCCCACTGGCCTAGCGGAAATCCAGATACGCAGTATTTT.

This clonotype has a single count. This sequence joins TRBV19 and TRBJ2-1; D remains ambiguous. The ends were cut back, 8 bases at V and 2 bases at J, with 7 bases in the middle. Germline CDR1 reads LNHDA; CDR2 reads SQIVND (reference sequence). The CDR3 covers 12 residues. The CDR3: CASGPPYNEQFF. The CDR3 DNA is TGTGCCAGTGGACCCCCCTACAATGAGCAGTTCTTC.

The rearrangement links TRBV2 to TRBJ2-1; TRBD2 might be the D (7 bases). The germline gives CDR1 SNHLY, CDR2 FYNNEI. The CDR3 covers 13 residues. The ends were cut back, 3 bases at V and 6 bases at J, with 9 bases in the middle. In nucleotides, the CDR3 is TGTGCCAGCAGTGAGGGGGGGCCCAATGAGCAGTTCTTC. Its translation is CASSEGGPNEQFF.

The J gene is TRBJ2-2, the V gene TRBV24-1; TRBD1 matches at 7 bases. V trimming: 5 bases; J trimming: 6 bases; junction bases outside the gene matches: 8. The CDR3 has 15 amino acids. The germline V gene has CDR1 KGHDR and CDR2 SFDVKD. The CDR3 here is CATSGEGASSGELFF. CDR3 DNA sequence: TGTGCCACCAGTGGAGAGGGGGCCTCGTCCGGGGAGCTGTTTTTT.

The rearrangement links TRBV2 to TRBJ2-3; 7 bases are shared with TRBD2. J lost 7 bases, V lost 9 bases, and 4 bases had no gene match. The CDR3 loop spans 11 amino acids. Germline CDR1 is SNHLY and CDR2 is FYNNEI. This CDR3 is CASLLANTQYF. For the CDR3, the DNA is TGTGCCAGTTTACTAGCGAATACGCAGTATTTT.

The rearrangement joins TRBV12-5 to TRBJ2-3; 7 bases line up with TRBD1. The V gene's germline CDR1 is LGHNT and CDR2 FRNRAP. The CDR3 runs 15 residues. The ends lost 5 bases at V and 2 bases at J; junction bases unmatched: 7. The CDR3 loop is CASGVGTDYTDTQYF. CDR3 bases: TGTGCTAGTGGTGTCGGGACAGACTACACAGATACGCAGTATTTT.

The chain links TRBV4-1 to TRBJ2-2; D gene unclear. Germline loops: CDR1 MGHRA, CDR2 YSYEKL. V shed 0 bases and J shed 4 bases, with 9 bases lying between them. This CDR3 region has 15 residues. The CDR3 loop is CASSQDQSITGELFF. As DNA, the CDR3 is TGCGCCAGCAGCCAAGATCAGAGTATCACCGGGGAGCTGTTTTTT.

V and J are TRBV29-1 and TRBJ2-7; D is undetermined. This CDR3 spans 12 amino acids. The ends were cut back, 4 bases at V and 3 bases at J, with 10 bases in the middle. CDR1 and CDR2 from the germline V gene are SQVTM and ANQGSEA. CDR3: CSVVEPYYEQYF. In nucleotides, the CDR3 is TGCAGCGTTGTAGAGCCGTACTACGAGCAGTACTTC.

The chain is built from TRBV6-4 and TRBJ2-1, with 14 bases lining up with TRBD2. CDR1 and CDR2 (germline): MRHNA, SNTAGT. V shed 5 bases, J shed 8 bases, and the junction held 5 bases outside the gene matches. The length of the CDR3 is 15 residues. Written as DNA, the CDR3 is TGTGCCAGCAGTATGACTAGCGGGGGGGCTTATGAGCAGTTCTTC. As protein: CASSMTSGGAYEQFF.

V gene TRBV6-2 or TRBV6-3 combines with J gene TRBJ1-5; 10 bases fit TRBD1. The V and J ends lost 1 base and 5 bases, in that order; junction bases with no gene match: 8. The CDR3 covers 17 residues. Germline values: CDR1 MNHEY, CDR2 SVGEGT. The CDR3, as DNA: TGTGCCAGCAGTTACTTACTCGGACAGGGGGTACATCAGCCCCAGCATTTT. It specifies CASSYLLGQGVHQPQHF.

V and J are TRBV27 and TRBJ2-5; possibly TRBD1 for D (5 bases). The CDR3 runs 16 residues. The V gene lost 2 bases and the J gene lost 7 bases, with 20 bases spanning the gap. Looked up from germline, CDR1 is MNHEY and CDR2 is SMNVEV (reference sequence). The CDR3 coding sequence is TGTGCCAGCAGTTTAGGGGCGGTTGATCCCATAGGGACCCAGTACTTC. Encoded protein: CASSLGAVDPIGTQYF.

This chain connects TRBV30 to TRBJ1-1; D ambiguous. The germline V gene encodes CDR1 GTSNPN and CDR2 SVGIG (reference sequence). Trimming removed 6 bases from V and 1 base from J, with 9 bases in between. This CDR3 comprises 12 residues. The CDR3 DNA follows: TGTGCCTGTGACACGGGGAACACTGAAGCTTTCTTT. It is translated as CACDTGNTEAFF.

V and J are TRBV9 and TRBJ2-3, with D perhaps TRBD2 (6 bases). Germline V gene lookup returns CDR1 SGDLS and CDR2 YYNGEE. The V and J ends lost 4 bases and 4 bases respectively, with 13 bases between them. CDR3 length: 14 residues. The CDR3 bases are TGTGCCAGCAGCCTGCGGGACTCCCCAGATACGCAGTATTTT. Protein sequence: CASSLRDSPDTQYF.

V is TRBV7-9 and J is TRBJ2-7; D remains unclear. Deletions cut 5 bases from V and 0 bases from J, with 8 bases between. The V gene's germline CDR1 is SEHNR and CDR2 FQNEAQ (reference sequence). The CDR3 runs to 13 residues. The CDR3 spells CASSQYSSYEQYF. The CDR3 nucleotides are TGTGCCAGCAGCCAGTACAGCTCCTACGAGCAGTACTTC.

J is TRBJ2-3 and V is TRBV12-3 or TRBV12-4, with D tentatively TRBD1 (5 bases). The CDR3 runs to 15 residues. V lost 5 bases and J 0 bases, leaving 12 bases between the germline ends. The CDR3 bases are TGTGCCAGCAGTCCGGATTACAGGAGCACAGATACGCAGTATTTT. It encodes CASSPDYRSTDTQYF.

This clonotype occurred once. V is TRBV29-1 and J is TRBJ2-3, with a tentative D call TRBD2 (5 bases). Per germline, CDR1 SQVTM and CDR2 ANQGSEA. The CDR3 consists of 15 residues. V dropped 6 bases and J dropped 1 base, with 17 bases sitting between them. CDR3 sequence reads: CSVRRAPEGTDTQYF. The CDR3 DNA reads TGCAGCGTCCGCCGGGCCCCGGAGGGCACAGATACGCAGTATTTT.

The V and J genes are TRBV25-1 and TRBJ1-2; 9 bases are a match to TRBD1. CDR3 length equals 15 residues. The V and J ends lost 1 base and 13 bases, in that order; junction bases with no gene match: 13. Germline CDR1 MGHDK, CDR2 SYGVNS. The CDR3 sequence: CASSEWDREGSLCTF. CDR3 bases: TGTGCCAGCAGTGAATGGGACAGGGAGGGGTCGTTGTGCACCTTC.

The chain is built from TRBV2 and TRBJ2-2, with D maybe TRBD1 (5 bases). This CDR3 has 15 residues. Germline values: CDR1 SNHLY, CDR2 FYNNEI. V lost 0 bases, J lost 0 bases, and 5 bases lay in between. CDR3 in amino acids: CASSEAGPNTGELFF. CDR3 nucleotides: TGTGCCAGCAGTGAAGCGGGGCCGAACACCGGGGAGCTGTTTTTT.

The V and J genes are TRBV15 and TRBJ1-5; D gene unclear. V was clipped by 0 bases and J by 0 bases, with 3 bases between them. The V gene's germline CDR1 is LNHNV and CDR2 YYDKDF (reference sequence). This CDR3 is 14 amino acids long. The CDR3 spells CATSREGSNQPQHF. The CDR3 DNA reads TGTGCCACCAGCAGAGAGGGTAGCAATCAGCCCCAGCATTTT.

For the CDR3, the DNA is TGTGCCAGCAGCTTCGCGGGACAGGGCTATGGCTACACCTTC. This gives the protein CASSFAGQGYGYTF. The rearrangement uses TRBV5-6 and TRBJ1-2; 9 nucleotides agree with TRBD1. The trim removed 2 bases at V and 4 bases at J, leaving 3 bases unmatched. The CDR3 is 14 residues long. Germline V gives CDR1 SGHDT, CDR2 YYEEEE.

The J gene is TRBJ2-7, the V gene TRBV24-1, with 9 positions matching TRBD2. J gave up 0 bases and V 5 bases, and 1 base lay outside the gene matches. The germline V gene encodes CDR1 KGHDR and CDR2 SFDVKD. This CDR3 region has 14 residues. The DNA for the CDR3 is TGTGCCACCAGTGGTAGCGGGGGCTCCTACGAGCAGTACTTC. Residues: CATSGSGGSYEQYF.

CDR3 sequence reads: CASSQDLGADETQYF. The DNA for the CDR3 is TGTGCCAGCAGCCAAGATCTGGGGGCGGACGAGACCCAGTACTTC. This chain uses TRBV3-1 with TRBJ2-5, with D possibly being TRBD1 (6 bases). The CDR3 has 15 amino acids. V was shortened by 0 bases and J by 5 bases, with 13 bases between the two germline ends. Germline V gene lookup returns CDR1 LGHDT and CDR2 YNNKEL (reference sequence).